These 4 T cell receptor beta chains share one sample of origin, sequenced in a study of blood T cell repertoires in COVID-19 (dated by TCRdb to between 2020 and 2021). The method behind the library was the immunoSEQ multiplex PCR assay. This is the immuneACCESS table as TCRdb keeps it, with only in-frame sequences that have V and J called. A part of the clones is gone; compared with another copy, unresolved V genes explain less than half, and the rest is unexplained. The sample table lists 150,000 or so clones, about nine tenths of them with a count of one. 9% to 12% of the sample is in the top ten clones. The sequenced sample consisted of peripheral blood. All receptors come from a man between 45 and 60 years old with acute or convalescent COVID-19.

The chain couples TRBV5-5 to TRBJ1-1; unclear D gene. Germline V CDR1 and CDR2: SGHKS, YYEKEE (reference sequence). V dropped 2 bases and J dropped 7 bases, with 6 bases sitting between them. CDR3 length: 11 amino acids. CDR3 nucleotide sequence: TGTGCCAGCAGCTTCCCCAGTGAAGCTTTCTTT. Encoded protein: CASSFPSEAFF.

The chain uses TRBV19 and TRBJ2-7; 9 bases match TRBD1. Germline loops: CDR1 LNHDA, CDR2 SQIVND (reference sequence). V trimming: 6 bases; J trimming: 2 bases; junction bases outside the gene matches: 2. The CDR3 runs to 13 residues. DNA of the CDR3: TGTGCCAGTAGAAGACAGGGGGCCTACGAGCAGTACTTC. Translated, it gives CASRRQGAYEQYF.

This chain links TRBV10-2 with TRBJ1-5; TRBD1 matches at 8 bases. The CDR3 has 14 amino acids. Trimming removed 11 bases from V and 6 bases from J; junction bases left unmatched: 12. Germline-derived CDR1 and CDR2 are WSHSY and SAAADI. CDR3 sequence reads: CAVATGGRGQPQHF. The CDR3 coding sequence is TGCGCCGTAGCTACAGGGGGAAGGGGTCAGCCCCAGCATTTT.

This chain joins TRBV27 and TRBJ1-1; 8 bases are a match to TRBD1. CDR1 is MNHEY and CDR2 is SMNVEV in the germline V gene (reference sequence). The CDR3 contains 13 residues. V gave up 5 bases and J gave up 8 bases; unmatched junction bases: 7. DNA of the CDR3: TGTGCCAGCAGTCTAGGGACAGGAGCCGAAGCTTTCTTT. Amino acids: CASSLGTGAEAFF.